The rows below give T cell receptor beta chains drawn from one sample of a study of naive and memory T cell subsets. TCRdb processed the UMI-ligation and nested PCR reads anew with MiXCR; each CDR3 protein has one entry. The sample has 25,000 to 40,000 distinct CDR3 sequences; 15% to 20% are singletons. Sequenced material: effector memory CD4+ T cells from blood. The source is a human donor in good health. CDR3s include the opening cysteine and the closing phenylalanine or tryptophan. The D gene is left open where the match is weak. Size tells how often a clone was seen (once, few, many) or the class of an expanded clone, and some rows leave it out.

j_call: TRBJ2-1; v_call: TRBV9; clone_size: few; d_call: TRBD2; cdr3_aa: CASSVDGRHYNEQFF; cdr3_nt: TGTGCCAGCAGCGTAGACGGGAGGCACTACAATGAGCAGTTCTTC
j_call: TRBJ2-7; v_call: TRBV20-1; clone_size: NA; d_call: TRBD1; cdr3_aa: CSALRQGRAYEQYF; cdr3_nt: TGCAGTGCACTTAGACAGGGAAGGGCCTACGAGCAGTACTTC
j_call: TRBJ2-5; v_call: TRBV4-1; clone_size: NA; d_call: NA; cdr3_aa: CASAAETGETQYF; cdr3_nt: TGCGCCAGCGCCGCAGAGACTGGGGAGACCCAGTACTTC
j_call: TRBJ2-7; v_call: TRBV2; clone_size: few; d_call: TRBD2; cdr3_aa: CASKASGYEQYF; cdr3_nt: TGTGCCAGCAAGGCTAGCGGTTACGAGCAGTACTTC
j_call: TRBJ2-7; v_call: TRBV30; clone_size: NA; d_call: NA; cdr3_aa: CAWSASYEQYF; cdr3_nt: TGTGCCTGGAGTGCTAGCTACGAGCAGTACTTC
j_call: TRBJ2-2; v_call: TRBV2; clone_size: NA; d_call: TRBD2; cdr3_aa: CASNPGTSGSSGELFF; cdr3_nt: TGTGCCAGCAATCCAGGGACTAGCGGGAGTAGTGGGGAGCTGTTTTTT
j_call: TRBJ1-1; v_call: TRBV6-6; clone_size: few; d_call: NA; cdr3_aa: CASSSRTGQPNTEAFF; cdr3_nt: TGTGCCAGCAGTTCAAGAACCGGACAGCCGAACACTGAAGCTTTCTTT
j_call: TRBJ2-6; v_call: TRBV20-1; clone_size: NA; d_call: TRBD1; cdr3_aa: CSAPLGQSISGANVLTF; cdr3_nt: TGCAGTGCACCACTGGGACAGTCCATCTCTGGGGCCAACGTCCTGACTTTC
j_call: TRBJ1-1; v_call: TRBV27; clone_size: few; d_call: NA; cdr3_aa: CASSFRQGWTEAFF; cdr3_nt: TGTGCCAGCAGTTTTCGTCAGGGCTGGACTGAAGCTTTCTTT
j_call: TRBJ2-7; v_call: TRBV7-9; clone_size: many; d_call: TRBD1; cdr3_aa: CASSGTGKTYEQYF; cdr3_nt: TGTGCCAGCAGTGGGACAGGGAAAACCTACGAGCAGTACTTC
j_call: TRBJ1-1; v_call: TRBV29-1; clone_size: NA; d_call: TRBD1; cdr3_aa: CSVAQGGKLEAFF; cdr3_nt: TGCAGCGTTGCACAGGGGGGGAAATTAGAGGCTTTCTTT
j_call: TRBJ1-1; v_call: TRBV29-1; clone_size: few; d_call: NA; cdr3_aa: CSALTGSVNAEAFF; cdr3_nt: TGCAGCGCTCTGACAGGCTCGGTCAACGCTGAAGCTTTCTTT
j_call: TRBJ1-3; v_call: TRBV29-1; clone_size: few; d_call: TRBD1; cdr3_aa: CSAWDRGSGNTIYF; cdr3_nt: TGCAGCGCCTGGGACAGGGGCTCTGGAAACACCATATATTTT
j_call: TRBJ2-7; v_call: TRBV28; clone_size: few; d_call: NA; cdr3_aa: CASSRPSLYEQYF; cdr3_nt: TGTGCCAGCAGTCGGCCGAGCCTCTACGAGCAGTACTTC
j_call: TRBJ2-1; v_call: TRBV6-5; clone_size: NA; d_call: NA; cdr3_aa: CASRPYTDGLQFF; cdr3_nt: TGTGCCAGCAGACCCTATACGGACGGACTGCAGTTCTTC
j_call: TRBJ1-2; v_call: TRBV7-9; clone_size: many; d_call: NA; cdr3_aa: CASSWDTDSYGYTF; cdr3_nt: TGTGCCAGCAGCTGGGATACGGACAGCTATGGCTACACCTTC
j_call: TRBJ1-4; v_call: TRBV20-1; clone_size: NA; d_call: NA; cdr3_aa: CSARDGGGKLFF; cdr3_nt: TGCAGTGCTAGAGATGGGGGAGGGAAACTGTTTTTT
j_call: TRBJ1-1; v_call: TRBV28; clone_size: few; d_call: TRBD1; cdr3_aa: CASSLGTVNTEAFF; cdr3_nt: TGTGCCAGCAGTTTAGGGACAGTGAACACTGAAGCTTTCTTT
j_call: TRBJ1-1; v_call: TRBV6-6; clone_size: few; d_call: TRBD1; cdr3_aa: CASSYPEQGSEAFF; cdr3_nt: TGTGCCAGCAGTTACCCTGAACAGGGGTCCGAAGCTTTCTTT
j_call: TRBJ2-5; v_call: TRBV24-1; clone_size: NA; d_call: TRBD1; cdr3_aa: CATSSSGGQETQYF; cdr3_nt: TGTGCCACCAGTTCTTCAGGGGGCCAAGAGACCCAGTACTTC
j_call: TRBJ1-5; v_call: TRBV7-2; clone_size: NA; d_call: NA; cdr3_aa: CASSLSPGVNQPQHF; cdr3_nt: TGTGCCAGCAGCTTAAGTCCGGGGGTCAATCAGCCCCAGCATTTT
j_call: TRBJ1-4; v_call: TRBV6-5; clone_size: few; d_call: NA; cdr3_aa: CASSYSNSGTKFF; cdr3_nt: TGTGCCAGCAGTTACTCGAATTCCGGGACGAAATTTTTT
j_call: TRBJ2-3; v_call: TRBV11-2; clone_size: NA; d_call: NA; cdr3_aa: CASSSSPGYTQYF; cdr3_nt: TGTGCCAGCAGCTCCAGCCCGGGCTATACGCAGTATTTT
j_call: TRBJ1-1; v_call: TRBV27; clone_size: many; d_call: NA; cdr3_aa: CASWQAGRSNTEAFF; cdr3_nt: TGTGCCAGTTGGCAGGCGGGCCGGTCGAACACTGAAGCTTTCTTT
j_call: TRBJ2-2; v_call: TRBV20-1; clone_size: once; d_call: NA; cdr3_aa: CSARRQGTTGELFF; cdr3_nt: TGCAGTGCTAGGAGGCAGGGGACCACCGGGGAGCTGTTTTTT
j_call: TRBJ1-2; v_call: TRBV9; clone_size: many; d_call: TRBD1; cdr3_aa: CASSVVPGGAYGYTF; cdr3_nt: TGTGCCAGCAGCGTAGTTCCAGGGGGAGCCTATGGCTACACCTTC
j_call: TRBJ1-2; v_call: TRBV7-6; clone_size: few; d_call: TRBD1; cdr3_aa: CASSSYRDRGRGGYTF; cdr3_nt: TGTGCCAGCAGCTCTTACCGGGACAGGGGAAGAGGAGGCTACACCTTC